These T cell receptor beta chains were read from a single sample in a study of identical twins. A single record per CDR3 protein comes from TCRdb applying MiXCR to the 5' RACE reads. The table lists 400,000 to 500,000 distinct CDR3 sequences, around 20% of them singletons. The sequencing input was naive T cells sorted from blood. Receptors originate from a man between 45 and 60 years old in good health. Each CDR3 is given with its conserved first and last residue. D genes are given only for firm matches. Clone size is given for some rows only: seen once, a few or many times, or a class if the clone is expanded.

V gene	J gene	clone size	CDR3 length	D gene	CDR3 DNA	CDR3 protein
TRBV5-5	TRBJ1-5	few	14	-	TGTGCCAGCAGCTTGGCGGCAGGACGTCAGCCCCAGCATTTT	CASSLAAGRQPQHF
TRBV7-9	TRBJ2-2	-	15	TRBD1	TGTGCCAGCAGCCCCCGGACAGGGGAAACCGGGGAGCTGTTTTTT	CASSPRTGETGELFF
TRBV15	TRBJ2-5	few	15	-	TGTGCCACCAGCAAGCAGGGTGGCCTCCAAGAGACCCAGTACTTC	CATSKQGGLQETQYF
TRBV20-1	TRBJ2-4	many	18	TRBD2	TGCAGTGTAATGCGGGACTATCATACGACCGTCGCGAAAAACATTCAGTACTTC	CSVMRDYHTTVAKNIQYF
TRBV5-5	TRBJ2-1	many	14	TRBD2	TGTGCCAGCAGCTACCAGACTAGCGGGGTTGAGCAGTTCTTC	CASSYQTSGVEQFF
TRBV6-2/TRBV6-3	TRBJ2-5	few	11	-	TGTGCCAGCAGTGAGAAATCGACCCAGTACTTC	CASSEKSTQYF
TRBV6-5	TRBJ1-1	many	13	-	TGTGCCAGCAGTTACGAAGAAACCACTGAAGCTTTCTTT	CASSYEETTEAFF
TRBV29-1	TRBJ2-1	-	16	-	TGCAGCGTTGATGGGGTCGGGAGTAGTACCTACAATGAGCAGTTCTTC	CSVDGVGSSTYNEQFF
TRBV10-3	TRBJ2-1	few	16	-	TGTGCCATCAGTGGGGGTAGCGATAGCTCCTACAATGAGCAGTTCTTC	CAISGGSDSSYNEQFF
TRBV4-1	TRBJ2-1	-	16	TRBD2	TGCGCCAGCAGCCAAGGAGGAAGCGGGGGGCCCGGGGGGCAGTTCTTC	CASSQGGSGGPGGQFF
TRBV7-8	TRBJ2-1	-	15	TRBD2	TGTGCCAGCAGCTTAGCGGGAGGGCCTGGAAATGAGCAGTTCTTC	CASSLAGGPGNEQFF
TRBV10-3	TRBJ2-7	many	16	-	TGTGCCATCAGTGGCACCGGGACGAGGAGCTCCTACGAGCAGTACTTC	CAISGTGTRSSYEQYF
TRBV12-3/TRBV12-4	TRBJ2-2	few	15	-	TGTGCCAGCAGCCTTGGGAGACGGATCACCGGGGAGCTGTTTTTT	CASSLGRRITGELFF
TRBV25-1	TRBJ2-3	many	12	-	TGTGCCAGCAACCCAGGCACAGATACGCAGTATTTT	CASNPGTDTQYF
TRBV20-1	TRBJ2-5	-	14	TRBD2	TGCAGTGCTAGAGAGGCTAGCGGGAGTCAGACCCAGTACTTC	CSAREASGSQTQYF
TRBV20-1	TRBJ2-7	few	13	-	TGCAGTGCTAGTCGGCAGGGACCCTACGAGCAGTACTTC	CSASRQGPYEQYF
TRBV7-9	TRBJ1-1	-	14	-	TGTGCCAGCAGCCCACAGCCCTTGAACACTGAAGCTTTCTTT	CASSPQPLNTEAFF
TRBV2	TRBJ1-2	many	10	-	TGTGCCAGCAGGGATTATGGCTACACCTTC	CASRDYGYTF
TRBV20-1	TRBJ2-5	-	17	TRBD2	TGCAGTGCTAGCCCCCTGACTAGCGGGGGGGGTCAAGAGACCCAGTACTTC	CSASPLTSGGGQETQYF
TRBV6-5	TRBJ1-2	-	13	-	TGTGCCAGCAGTTACTCAGCGGGGCCTGGCTACACCTTC	CASSYSAGPGYTF
TRBV4-2	TRBJ1-5	many	18	TRBD1	TGTGCCAGCAGCCAAGATGGGGGGACAGTGTACAGCAATCAGCCCCAGCATTTT	CASSQDGGTVYSNQPQHF
TRBV20-1	TRBJ2-1	many	14	-	TGCAGTGCAAGGGCGGGGAGCTTCGGCAATGAGCAGTTCTTC	CSARAGSFGNEQFF
TRBV20-1	TRBJ2-1	-	14	TRBD2	TGCAGTGCTAGGACCGGGACTAGGCTCGATGAGCAGTTCTTC	CSARTGTRLDEQFF
TRBV7-2	TRBJ2-7	many	17	TRBD2	TGTGCCAGCAGCTTAGGGGTAAGAGCGGGAGTTCCCTACGAGCAGTACTTC	CASSLGVRAGVPYEQYF
TRBV11-1	TRBJ2-6	few	18	-	TGTGCCAGCAGCCCGCCGGGACTCAGGGAGACTGGGGCCAACGTCCTGACTTTC	CASSPPGLRETGANVLTF
TRBV6-2/TRBV6-3	TRBJ2-4	-	13	TRBD2	TGTGCCAGCAGGGAAGACAGGATAGCGGGACAGTACTTC	CASREDRIAGQYF
TRBV25-1	TRBJ2-7	-	14	-	TGTGCCAGCAGTGAATCGTACAGAAACTACGAGCAGTACTTC	CASSESYRNYEQYF
TRBV18	TRBJ2-1	-	15	-	TGTGCCAGCTCACCAGATGCAAGATCGTCAGGTGAGCAGTTCTTC	CASSPDARSSGEQFF
TRBV5-5	TRBJ1-2	-	15	TRBD1	TGTGCCAGCAGCTTGTTCGGGACAGGGAACTATGGCTACACCTTC	CASSLFGTGNYGYTF
TRBV20-1	TRBJ2-1	many	12	TRBD1	TGCAGTGTCGGACAGGGGAGTCGTGAGCAGTTCTTC	CSVGQGSREQFF
TRBV6-2/TRBV6-3	TRBJ2-1	-	15	TRBD2	TGTGCCAGCAGTTACGCGGGAGGGGGGCACAATGAGCAGTTCTTC	CASSYAGGGHNEQFF
TRBV20-1	TRBJ2-1	few	14	TRBD2	TGCAGTGCCAAGCGGACTAGCGGCTACAATGAGCAGTTCTTC	CSAKRTSGYNEQFF